Detailed here is one T cell receptor (beta chain). The data derive from a study of blood T cell repertoires in COVID-19. The junction had 12 bases not matched to a gene; V was cut back by 4 bases and J by 0 bases. Germline V gene sequence: CDR1 LGHDT, CDR2 YNNKEL (reference sequence). This CDR3 spans 18 amino acids. As processed by the authors: Nucleated cell number was recorded as an estimate derived from reference gene primer amplification. Sequenced by immunoSEQ multiplex PCR; TCRdb stores in-frame clones only, minus some. Clone size and the V and J calls come from that table; the DNA yielded D and trimming. The data hold about 160,000 clones, with around four fifths observed a single time.

This sequence originates from an older man with acute or convalescent COVID-19. The chain recombines TRBV3-1 (or the pseudogene TRBV3-2) with TRBJ2-3; 8 bases fit TRBD1. What was sequenced was peripheral blood. The CDR3 loop is CASSPPSSRGRSTDTQYF. CDR3 DNA: TGTGCCAGCAGCCCCCCGTCCTCCAGGGGGCGTAGCACAGATACGCAGTATTTT.